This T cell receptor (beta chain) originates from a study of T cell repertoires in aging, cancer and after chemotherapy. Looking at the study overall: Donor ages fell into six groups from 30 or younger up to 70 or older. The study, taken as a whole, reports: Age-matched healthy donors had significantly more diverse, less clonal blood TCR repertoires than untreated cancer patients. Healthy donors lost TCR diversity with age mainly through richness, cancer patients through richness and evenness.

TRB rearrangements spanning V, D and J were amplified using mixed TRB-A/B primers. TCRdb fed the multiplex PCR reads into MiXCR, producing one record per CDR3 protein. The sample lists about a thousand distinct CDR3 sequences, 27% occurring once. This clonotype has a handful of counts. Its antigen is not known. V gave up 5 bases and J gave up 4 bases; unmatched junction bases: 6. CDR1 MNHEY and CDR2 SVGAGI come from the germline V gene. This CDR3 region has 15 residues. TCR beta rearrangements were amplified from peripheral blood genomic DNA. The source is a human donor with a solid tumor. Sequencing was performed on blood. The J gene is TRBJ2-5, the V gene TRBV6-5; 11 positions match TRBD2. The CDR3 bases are TGTGCCAGCAGTCCTAGCGGGAGGCCGGCAGAGACCCAGTACTTC. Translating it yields CASSPSGRPAETQYF.